This TCR beta chain was observed in a study of cytomegalovirus exposure and HLA in healthy donors. On this clone itself: Other DNA sequences within the sample encode an identical CDR3.

The CDR3 runs 13 residues. The germline CDR1 and CDR2 sequences are SNHLY and FYNNEI. Trimming stripped 4 bases from V and 1 base from J, with 7 bases between. The PCR was carried out with 60 Vbeta primers and 13 Jbeta primers. The protocol was immunoSEQ multiplex PCR, while the TCRdb copy is restricted to in-frame clones and leaves out a portion. The profile shows 200,000 or so clones, 82% of them singletons. J is TRBJ1-1 and V is TRBV2, with D perhaps TRBD1 (5 bases). This receptor was taken from a boy aged 2 to 10 in good health and CMV-seronegative. Specimen: PBMCs. CDR3 loop: CASSGQGNTEAFF. The CDR3 DNA reads TGTGCCAGCAGTGGCCAGGGGAACACTGAAGCTTTCTTT. The full variable domain, in which reference TRBV2 and TRBJ1-1 provide the parts outside the CDR3, is EPEVTQTPSHQVTQMGQEVILRCVPISNHLYFYWYRQILGQKVEFLVSFYNNEISEKSEIFDDQFSVERPDGSNFTLKIRSTKLEDSAMYFCASSGQGNTEAFFGQGTRLTVV.